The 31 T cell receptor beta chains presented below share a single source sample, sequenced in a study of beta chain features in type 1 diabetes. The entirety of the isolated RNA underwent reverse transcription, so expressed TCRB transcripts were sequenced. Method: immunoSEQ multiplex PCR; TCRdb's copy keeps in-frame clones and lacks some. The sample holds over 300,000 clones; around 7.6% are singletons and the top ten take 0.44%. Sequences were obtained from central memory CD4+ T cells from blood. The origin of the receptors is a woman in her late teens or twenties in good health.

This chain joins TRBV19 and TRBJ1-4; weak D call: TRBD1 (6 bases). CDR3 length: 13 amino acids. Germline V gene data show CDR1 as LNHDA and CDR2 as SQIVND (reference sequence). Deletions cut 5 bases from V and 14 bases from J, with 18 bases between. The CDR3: CASSASGQSFLFF. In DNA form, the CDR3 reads TGTGCCAGTAGTGCATCCGGACAGTCTTTTCTGTTTTTT.

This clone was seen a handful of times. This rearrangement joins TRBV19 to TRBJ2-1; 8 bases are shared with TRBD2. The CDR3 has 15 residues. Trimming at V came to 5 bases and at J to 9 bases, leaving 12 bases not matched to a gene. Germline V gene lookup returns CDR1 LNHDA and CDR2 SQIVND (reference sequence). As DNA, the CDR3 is TGTGCCAGTAGTCTCACGAGCGGGAGATACGGTGAGCAGTTCTTC. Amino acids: CASSLTSGRYGEQFF.

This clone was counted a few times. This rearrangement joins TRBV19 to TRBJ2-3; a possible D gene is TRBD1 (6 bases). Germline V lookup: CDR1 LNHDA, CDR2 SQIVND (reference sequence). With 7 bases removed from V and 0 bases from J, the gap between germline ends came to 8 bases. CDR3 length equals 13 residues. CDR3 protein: CASNTGSTDTQYF. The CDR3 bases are TGTGCCAGTAACACAGGGAGCACAGATACGCAGTATTTT. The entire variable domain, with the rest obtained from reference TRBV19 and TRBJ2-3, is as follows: DGGITQSPKYLFRKEGQNVTLSCEQNLNHDAMYWYRQDPGQGLRLIYYSQIVNDFQKGDIAEGYSVSREKKESFPLTVTSAQKNPTAFYLCASNTGSTDTQYFGPGTRLTVL.

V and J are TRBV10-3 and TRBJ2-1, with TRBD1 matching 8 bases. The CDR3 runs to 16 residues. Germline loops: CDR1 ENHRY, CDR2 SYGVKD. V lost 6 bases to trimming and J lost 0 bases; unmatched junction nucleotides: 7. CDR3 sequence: CAISHRGTDSYNEQFF. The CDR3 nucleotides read TGTGCCATCAGCCACAGGGGGACGGACTCCTACAATGAGCAGTTCTTC.

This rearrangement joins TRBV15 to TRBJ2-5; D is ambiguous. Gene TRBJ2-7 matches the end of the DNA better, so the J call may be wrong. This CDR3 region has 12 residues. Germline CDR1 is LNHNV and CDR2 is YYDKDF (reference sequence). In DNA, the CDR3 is TGTGCCACCAGCAGAACAAGAGACGAGCAGTACTTC. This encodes CATSRTRDEQYF.

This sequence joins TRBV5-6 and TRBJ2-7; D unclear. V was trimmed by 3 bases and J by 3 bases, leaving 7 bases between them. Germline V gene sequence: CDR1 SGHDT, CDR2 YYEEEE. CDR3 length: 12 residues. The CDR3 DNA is TGTGCCAGCAGCTCCGAAGTCTACGAGCAGTACTTC. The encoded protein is CASSSEVYEQYF.

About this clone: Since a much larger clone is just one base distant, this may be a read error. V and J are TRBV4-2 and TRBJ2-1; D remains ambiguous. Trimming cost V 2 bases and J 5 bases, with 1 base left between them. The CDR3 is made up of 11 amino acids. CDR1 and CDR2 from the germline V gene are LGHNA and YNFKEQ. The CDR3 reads CASSQHNEQFF. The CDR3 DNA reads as TGTGCCAGCAGCCAACACAATGAGCAGTTCTTC.

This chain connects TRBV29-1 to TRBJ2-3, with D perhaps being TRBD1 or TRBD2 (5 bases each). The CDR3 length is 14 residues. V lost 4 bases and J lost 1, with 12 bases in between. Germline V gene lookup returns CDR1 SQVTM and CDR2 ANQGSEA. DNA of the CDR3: TGCAGCGTTGTGGACGGGACCGGCACAGATACGCAGTATTTT. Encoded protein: CSVVDGTGTDTQYF.

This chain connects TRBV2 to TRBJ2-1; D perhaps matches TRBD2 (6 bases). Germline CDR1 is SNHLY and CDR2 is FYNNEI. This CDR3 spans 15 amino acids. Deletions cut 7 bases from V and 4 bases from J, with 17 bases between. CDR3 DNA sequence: TGTGCCAGCATACCGCAGCGGGTACGTTACAATGAGCAGTTCTTC. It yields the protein CASIPQRVRYNEQFF.

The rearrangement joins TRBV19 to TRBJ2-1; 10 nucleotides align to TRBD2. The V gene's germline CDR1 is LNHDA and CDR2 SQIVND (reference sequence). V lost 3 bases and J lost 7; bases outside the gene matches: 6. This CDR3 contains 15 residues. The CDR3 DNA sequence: TGTGCCAGTAGTATTCTAGCGGGAGCAAGAAATGAGCAGTTCTTC. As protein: CASSILAGARNEQFF.

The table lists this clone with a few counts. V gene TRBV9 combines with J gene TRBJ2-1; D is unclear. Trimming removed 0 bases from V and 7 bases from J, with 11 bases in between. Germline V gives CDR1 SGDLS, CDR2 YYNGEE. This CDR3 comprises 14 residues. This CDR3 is CASSVEVGRNEQFF. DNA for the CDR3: TGTGCCAGCAGCGTAGAGGTTGGAAGGAATGAGCAGTTCTTC.

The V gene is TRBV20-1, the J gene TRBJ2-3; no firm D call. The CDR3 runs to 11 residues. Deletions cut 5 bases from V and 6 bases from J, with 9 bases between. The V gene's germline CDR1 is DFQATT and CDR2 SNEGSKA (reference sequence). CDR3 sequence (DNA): TGCAGTGCTGTTAAGCCCGATACGCAGTATTTT. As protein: CSAVKPDTQYF.

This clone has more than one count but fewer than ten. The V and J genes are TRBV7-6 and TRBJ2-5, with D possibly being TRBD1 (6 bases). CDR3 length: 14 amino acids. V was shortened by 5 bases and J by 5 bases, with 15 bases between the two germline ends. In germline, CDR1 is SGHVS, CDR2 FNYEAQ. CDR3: CASSKNRAVETQYF. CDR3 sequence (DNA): TGTGCCAGCAGCAAAAACAGGGCGGTGGAGACCCAGTACTTC.

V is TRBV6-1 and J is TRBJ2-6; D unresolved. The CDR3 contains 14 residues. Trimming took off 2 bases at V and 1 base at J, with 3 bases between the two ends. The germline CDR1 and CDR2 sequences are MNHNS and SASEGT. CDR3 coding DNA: TGTGCCAGCAGTGAACAGTCTGGGGCCAACGTCCTGACTTTC. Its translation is CASSEQSGANVLTF.

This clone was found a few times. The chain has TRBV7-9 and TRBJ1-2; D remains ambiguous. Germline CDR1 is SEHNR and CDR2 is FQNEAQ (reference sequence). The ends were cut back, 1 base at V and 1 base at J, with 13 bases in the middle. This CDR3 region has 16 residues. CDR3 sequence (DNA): TGTGCCAGCAGCTTAGTTGTATCCGTTGATAACTATGGCTACACCTTC. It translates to CASSLVVSVDNYGYTF.

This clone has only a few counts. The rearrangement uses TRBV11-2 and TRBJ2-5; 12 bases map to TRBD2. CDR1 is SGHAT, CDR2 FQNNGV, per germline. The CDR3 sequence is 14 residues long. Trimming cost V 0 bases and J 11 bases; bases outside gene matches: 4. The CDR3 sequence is CASSLEPSGREQYF. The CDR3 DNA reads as TGTGCCAGCAGCTTAGAGCCTAGCGGGAGGGAACAGTACTTC.

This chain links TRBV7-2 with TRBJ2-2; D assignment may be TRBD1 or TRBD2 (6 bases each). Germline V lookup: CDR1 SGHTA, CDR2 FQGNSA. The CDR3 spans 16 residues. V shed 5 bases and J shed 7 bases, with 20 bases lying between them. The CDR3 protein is CASSLSSGRGGGELFF. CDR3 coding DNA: TGTGCCAGCAGCCTATCGTCCGGCAGGGGAGGCGGGGAGCTGTTTTTT.

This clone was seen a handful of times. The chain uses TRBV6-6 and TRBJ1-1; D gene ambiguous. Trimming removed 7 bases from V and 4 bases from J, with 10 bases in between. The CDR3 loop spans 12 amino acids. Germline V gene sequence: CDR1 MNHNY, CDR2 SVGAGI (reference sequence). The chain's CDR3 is CASILAGTEAFF. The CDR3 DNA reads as TGTGCCAGCATCCTAGCAGGCACTGAAGCTTTCTTT.

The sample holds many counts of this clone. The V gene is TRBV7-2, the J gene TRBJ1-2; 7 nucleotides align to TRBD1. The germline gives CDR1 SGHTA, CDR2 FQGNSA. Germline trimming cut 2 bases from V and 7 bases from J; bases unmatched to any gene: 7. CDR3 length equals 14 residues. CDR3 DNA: TGTGCCAGCAGCTTACAGACAGGGTCCGGTGGCTACACCTTC. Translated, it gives CASSLQTGSGGYTF. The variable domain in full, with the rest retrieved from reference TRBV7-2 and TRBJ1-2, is GAGVSQSPSNKVTEKGKDVELRCDPISGHTALYWYRQSLGQGLEFLIYFQGNSAPDKSGLPSDRFSAERTGGSVSTLTIQRTQQEDSAVYLCASSLQTGSGGYTFGSGTRLTVV.

The CDR3 DNA is TGTGCCAGCAGCTTAGCAAAGCGGTACACAGATACGCAGTATTTT. Amino acids: CASSLAKRYTDTQYF. The chain has TRBV7-8 and TRBJ2-3; a weak D match, TRBD2 (5 bases). The CDR3 is 15 amino acids. The germline gives CDR1 SGHVS, CDR2 FQNEAQ. V was pared by 0 bases and J by 2 bases, with 9 bases between.

The CDR3 loop is CASTLQAGGQETQYF. In nucleotides, the CDR3 is TGCGCCAGCACCCTTCAAGCGGGAGGCCAAGAGACCCAGTACTTC. V and J are TRBV5-1 and TRBJ2-5; 9 positions agree with TRBD2. Per germline, CDR1 SGHRS and CDR2 YFSETQ. The CDR3 length is 15 residues. Unmatched junction bases numbered 7, after V lost 6 bases and J lost 1 base.

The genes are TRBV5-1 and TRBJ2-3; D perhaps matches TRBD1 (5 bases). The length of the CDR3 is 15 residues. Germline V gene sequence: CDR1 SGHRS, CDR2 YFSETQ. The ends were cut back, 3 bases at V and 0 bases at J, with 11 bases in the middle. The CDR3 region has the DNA TGCGCCAGCAGCTCACGACAGATTAGCACAGATACGCAGTATTTT. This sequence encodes CASSSRQISTDTQYF.

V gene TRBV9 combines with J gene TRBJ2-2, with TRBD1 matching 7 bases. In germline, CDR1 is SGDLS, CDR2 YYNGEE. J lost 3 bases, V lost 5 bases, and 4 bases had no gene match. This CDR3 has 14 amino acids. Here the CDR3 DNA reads TGTGCCAGCAGAGCAGACAGGGACACCGGGGAGCTGTTTTTT. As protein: CASRADRDTGELFF.

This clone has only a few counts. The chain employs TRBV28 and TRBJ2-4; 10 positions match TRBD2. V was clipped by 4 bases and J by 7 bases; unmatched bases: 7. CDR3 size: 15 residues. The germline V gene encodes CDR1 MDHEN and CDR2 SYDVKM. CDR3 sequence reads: CASSSPGSGRNIQYF. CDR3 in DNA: TGTGCCAGCAGTTCCCCCGGTAGCGGGAGGAACATTCAGTACTTC.

The CDR3 region is CASSLGDEQFF. DNA for the CDR3: TGTGCCAGCAGCTTAGGAGATGAGCAGTTCTTC. The chain combines TRBV7-6 with TRBJ2-1, with D unresolved. The V gene lost 1 base and the J gene lost 8 bases, with 3 bases spanning the gap. This CDR3 region has 11 residues. In germline, CDR1 is SGHVS, CDR2 FNYEAQ.

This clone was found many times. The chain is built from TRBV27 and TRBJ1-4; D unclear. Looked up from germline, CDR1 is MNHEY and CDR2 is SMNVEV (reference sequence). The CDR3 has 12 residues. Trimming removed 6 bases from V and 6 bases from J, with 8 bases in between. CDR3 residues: CASRRRDEKLFF. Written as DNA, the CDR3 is TGTGCCAGCAGGAGGAGGGATGAAAAACTGTTTTTT.

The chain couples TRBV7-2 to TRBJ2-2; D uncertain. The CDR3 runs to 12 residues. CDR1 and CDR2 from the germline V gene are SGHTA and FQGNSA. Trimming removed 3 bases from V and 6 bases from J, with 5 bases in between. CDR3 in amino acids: CASSFPAGELFF. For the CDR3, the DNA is TGTGCCAGCAGCTTCCCTGCCGGGGAGCTGTTTTTT.

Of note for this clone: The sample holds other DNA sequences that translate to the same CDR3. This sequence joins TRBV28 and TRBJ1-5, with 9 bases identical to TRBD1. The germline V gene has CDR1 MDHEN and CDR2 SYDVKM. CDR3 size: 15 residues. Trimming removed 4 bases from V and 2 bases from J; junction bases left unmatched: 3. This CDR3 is CASSSGQGGNQPQHF. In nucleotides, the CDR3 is TGTGCCAGCAGTTCGGGACAGGGTGGCAATCAGCCCCAGCATTTT.

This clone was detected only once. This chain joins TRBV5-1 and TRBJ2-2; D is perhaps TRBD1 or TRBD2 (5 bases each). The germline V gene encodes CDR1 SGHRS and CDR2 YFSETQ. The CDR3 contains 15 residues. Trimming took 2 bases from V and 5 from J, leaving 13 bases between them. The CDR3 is CASSFGTTWTGELFF. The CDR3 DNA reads TGCGCCAGCAGCTTCGGGACGACGTGGACCGGGGAGCTGTTTTTT.

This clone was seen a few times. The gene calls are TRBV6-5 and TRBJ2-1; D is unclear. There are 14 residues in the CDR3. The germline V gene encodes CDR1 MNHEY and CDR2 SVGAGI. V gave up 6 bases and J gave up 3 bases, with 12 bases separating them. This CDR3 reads CASSIVQSYNEQFF. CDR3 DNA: TGTGCCAGCAGCATTGTACAAAGCTACAATGAGCAGTTCTTC.

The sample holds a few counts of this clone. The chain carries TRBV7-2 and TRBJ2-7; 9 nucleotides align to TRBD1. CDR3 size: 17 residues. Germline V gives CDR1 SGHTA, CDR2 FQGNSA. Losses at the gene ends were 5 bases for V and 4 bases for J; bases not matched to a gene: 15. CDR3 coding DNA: TGTGCCAGCAGCCATCAACCCACTGACAGGGGGTTGTACGAGCAGTACTTC. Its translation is CASSHQPTDRGLYEQYF.